A selection of T cell receptor beta chains follows, all from one sample in a study of blood T cell repertoires in COVID-19. Assay: immunoSEQ multiplex PCR; the TCRdb copy retains only in-frame clones and omits some. The table shows tens of thousands of clones, with 65% to 90% occurring only once. The material sequenced was peripheral blood. The receptors originated from a man in his 70s with acute or convalescent COVID-19. CDR3s include the opening cysteine and the closing phenylalanine or tryptophan. For some rows the clone size is stated as once, few or many, or as a class when expanded; others skip it.

>TRBV27|.|TRBJ1-1
CASSLSGGGTAWKDTEAFF
>TRBV4-1|once|TRBJ2-7
CASSQLGQWGEQYF
>TRBV5-1|.|TRBJ2-1
CASSWDSGGNYNEQFF
>TRBV7-6|.|TRBJ2-4
CASSPARLAGGRGKNIQYF
>TRBV5-6|.|TRBJ1-4
CASSRGTAGLREKLFF
>TRBV15|.|TRBJ1-3
CATSRLPPPGLYGNTIYF
>TRBV2|.|TRBJ1-2
CARPGTGMLDGYTF
>TRBV11-2|.|TRBJ1-5
CASSPGQGDQPQHF
>TRBV15|.|TRBJ1-5
CATSGEQGYNQPQHF
>TRBV5-4|.|TRBJ1-2
CASSLGLNDYGYTF
>TRBV7-9|.|TRBJ1-5
CASSLDGVGDQPQHF
>TRBV5-1|.|TRBJ1-5
CASSPGGYSNQPQHF
>TRBV28|.|TRBJ1-3
CASSSDGLKNTIYF
>TRBV13|.|TRBJ2-2
CASSLEGAKTGELFF
>TRBV27|.|TRBJ2-1
CASRTLIGTDNYNEQFF
>TRBV18|.|TRBJ2-4
CASSGGSKNIQYF
>TRBV14|.|TRBJ2-7
CASSLTGQGTYEQYF
>TRBV15|.|TRBJ1-4
CATSRVSGRVGQKLFF
>TRBV5-1|.|TRBJ2-2
CASSQAGFTGELFF
>TRBV5-1|once|TRBJ2-3
CASSSPPGTGFTDTQYF
>TRBV27|.|TRBJ2-5
CASRTGARETQYF
>TRBV6-5|.|TRBJ1-1
CASSERQLNTEAFF
>TRBV9|.|TRBJ1-1
CASSVESEAFF
>TRBV9|.|TRBJ1-2
CASSAGTYYGYTF
>TRBV5-1|.|TRBJ2-7
CASSRGTAEEQYF
>TRBV7-2|.|TRBJ2-2
CASSQRLAGTGELFF
>TRBV12-3/TRBV12-4|.|TRBJ1-1
CASSNQVTTEAFF
>TRBV11-2|.|TRBJ2-2
CASSKTHRGHTGELFF
>TRBV6-5|.|TRBJ2-2
CASQGLSTGELFF
>TRBV5-4|.|TRBJ2-5
CASSLGEETQYF
>TRBV7-2|.|TRBJ2-6
CASSEGTGGATGANVLTF
>TRBV5-4|.|TRBJ2-7
CASSLEGGAYEQYF
>TRBV6-1|.|TRBJ1-2
CASSEGLEFYGYTF
>TRBV5-1|.|TRBJ2-1
CASSPGVYNEQFF
>TRBV3-1/TRBV3-2|.|TRBJ2-1
CASSQVDSPSSYNEQFF
>TRBV5-8|.|TRBJ2-1
CASSRRDRGSGRGVEQFF
>TRBV30|.|TRBJ2-7
CAWSKAKGFYEQYF
>TRBV24-1|.|TRBJ2-1
CATQPDYSNEQFF
>TRBV7-6|.|TRBJ2-1
CASSLSEASSYNEQFF
>TRBV28|.|TRBJ1-6
CASSTFTGNSPLHF
>TRBV6-2/TRBV6-3|.|TRBJ2-2
CASSYGQITGELFF
>TRBV20-1|.|TRBJ2-2
CSASRQGRAGELFF
>TRBV6-6|.|TRBJ1-3
CASNNREGLGGNTIYF
>TRBV18|.|TRBJ2-5
CASSRGTGGETQYF
>TRBV5-1|.|TRBJ2-2
CASSFETATGELFF
>TRBV19|.|TRBJ1-1
CASNKDSEAFF
>TRBV7-9|.|TRBJ2-3
CASILAGGTDTQYF